One sample yielded the 2 T cell receptor beta chains listed below, sequenced in a study of blood T cell repertoires in COVID-19. TCRdb keeps only in-frame clones here, not all; method: immunoSEQ multiplex PCR. The repertoire holds fewer than 200,000 clones, with 80% to 90% as singletons. Specimen: peripheral blood. These receptors were taken from a woman aged 70-85 years who had recovered from COVID-19.

The V call is TRBV5-5, the J call TRBJ2-2, with 10 nucleotides matching TRBD1. The V gene's germline CDR1 is SGHKS and CDR2 YYEKEE (reference sequence). The J segment lost 6 bases and the V segment lost 0 bases, leaving 2 bases of the junction unmatched. The CDR3 has 15 residues. CDR3 sequence reads: CASSLAGTGAGELFF. The CDR3 bases are TGTGCCAGCAGCTTGGCCGGGACAGGGGCCGGGGAGCTGTTTTTT.

Written as DNA, the CDR3 is TGTGCCAGCAGCTTGGGGGGACTAGCGGCCATGGGGGACACCGGGGAGCTGTTTTTT. Encoded protein: CASSLGGLAAMGDTGELFF. The rearrangement joins TRBV5-4 to TRBJ2-2; TRBD2 aligns across 11 bases. The V gene end was trimmed by 0 bases and the J gene end by 3 bases; junction bases not matched to a gene: 10. The germline CDR1 and CDR2 sequences are SGHNT and YYREEE (reference sequence). This CDR3 contains 19 residues. The full variable domain, with the rest looked up from reference TRBV5-4 and TRBJ2-2, is ETGVTQSPTHLIKTRGQQVTLRCSSQSGHNTVSWYQQALGQGPQFIFQYYREEENGRGNFPPRFSGLQFPNYSSELNVNALELDDSALYLCASSLGGLAAMGDTGELFFGEGSRLTVL.